A single sample is the source of the 13 T cell receptor beta chains below, sequenced in a study of blood T cell repertoires in COVID-19. This table comes from immunoSEQ multiplex PCR, and its TCRdb copy is limited to in-frame clones, with some not included. This table has about 160,000 clones, 80% to 90% appearing once. The sample comprised peripheral blood. The receptor source for this set is a man between 18 and 29 years old with COVID-19, enrolled during active disease.

The V call is TRBV7-9, the J call TRBJ1-6; the D gene is possibly TRBD1 (6 bases). CDR1 and CDR2 from the germline V gene are SEHNR and FQNEAQ (reference sequence). CDR3 length: 16 amino acids. V gave up 4 bases and J gave up 3 bases, with 13 bases separating them. The CDR3 loop reads CASSSGATNYNSPLHF. CDR3 nucleotide sequence: TGTGCCAGCAGCTCAGGGGCCACCAACTATAATTCACCCCTCCACTTT. The entire variable domain, with the rest obtained from reference TRBV7-9 and TRBJ1-6, is as follows: DTGVSQNPRHKITKRGQNVTFRCDPISEHNRLYWYRQTLGQGPEFLTYFQNEAQLEKSRLLSDRFSAERPKGSFSTLEIQRTEQGDSAMYLCASSSGATNYNSPLHFGNGTRLTVT.

The chain joins TRBV5-1 to TRBJ1-1; a weak D match, TRBD1 (5 bases). The CDR3 has 14 residues. Trimming stripped 4 bases from V and 1 base from J, with 11 bases between. Germline CDR1 reads SGHRS; CDR2 reads YFSETQ. CDR3 amino acids: CASSLTGGNTEAFF. The CDR3 coding sequence is TGCGCCAGCAGCCTTACCGGGGGGAACACTGAAGCTTTCTTT.

This chain uses TRBV9 with TRBJ2-5; a possible D gene is TRBD2 (6 bases). V lost 3 bases and J lost 6, with 15 bases in between. The CDR3 extends over 14 amino acids. CDR1 SGDLS and CDR2 YYNGEE come from the germline V gene. CDR3: CASSEGGGTQTQYF. The CDR3 DNA follows: TGTGCCAGCAGCGAGGGAGGTGGGACGCAGACCCAGTACTTC.

This clone was detected a few times. This rearrangement joins TRBV25-1 to TRBJ2-1; D gene uncertain. This CDR3 has 13 residues. The germline V gene has CDR1 MGHDK and CDR2 SYGVNS. Trimming took 8 bases from V and 3 from J, leaving 11 bases between them. The CDR3 DNA follows: TGTGCCAGCTGTACAGCCCTCTACAATGAGCAGTTCTTC. Translation: CASCTALYNEQFF.

V is TRBV4-3 and J is TRBJ2-7, with D possibly TRBD1 on 5 matching bases. The CDR3 is made up of 14 amino acids. Germline V gives CDR1 LGHNA, CDR2 YSLEER. Trimming cost V 0 bases and J 0 bases, with 6 bases left between them. In DNA form, the CDR3 reads TGCGCCAGCAGCCAAGACAGGGTCTCCTACGAGCAGTACTTC. Translated, it gives CASSQDRVSYEQYF.

This chain connects TRBV27 to TRBJ1-2, with D tentatively TRBD1 (5 bases). The CDR3 is 16 amino acids. The V and J ends lost 3 bases and 3 bases respectively, with 17 bases between them. The germline V gene encodes CDR1 MNHEY and CDR2 SMNVEV (reference sequence). Here the CDR3 reads CASSFLGRGGDYGYTF. The CDR3, as DNA: TGTGCCAGCAGTTTCCTGGGACGGGGGGGAGACTATGGCTACACCTTC.

The chain links TRBV9 to TRBJ1-3; TRBD1 might be the D (5 bases). The CDR3 runs to 16 residues. V was cut by 3 bases and J by 0 bases, with 13 bases left in between. The V gene's germline CDR1 is SGDLS and CDR2 YYNGEE. The CDR3: CASSGGLGPSGNTIYF. The CDR3 nucleotides are TGTGCCAGCAGCGGGGGACTCGGCCCCTCTGGAAACACCATATATTTT.

The chain uses TRBV3-1 (or the pseudogene TRBV3-2) and TRBJ1-3; the D is unclear. In germline, CDR1 is LGHDT, CDR2 YNNKEL (reference sequence). Trimming removed 2 bases at V and 0 bases at J, with 5 bases between. There are 14 residues in the CDR3. The CDR3 coding sequence is TGTGCCAGCAGCCAACGCGGCTCTGGAAACACCATATATTTT. Amino acid sequence: CASSQRGSGNTIYF.

The chain uses TRBV2 and TRBJ1-3; no clear D gene. CDR3 length: 14 amino acids. In germline, CDR1 is SNHLY, CDR2 FYNNEI. V dropped 1 base and J dropped 3 bases, with 7 bases sitting between them. The CDR3 protein is CASSEGGVGNTIYF. DNA for the CDR3: TGTGCCAGCAGTGAAGGCGGTGTTGGAAACACCATATATTTT.

The sample holds one count of this clone. Other nucleotide sequences from this sample produce the same CDR3. The chain couples TRBV18 to TRBJ2-7; D not certain. The CDR3 loop spans 13 amino acids. Trimming stripped 3 bases from V and 0 bases from J, with 6 bases between. Germline V gives CDR1 KGHSH, CDR2 LQKENI. The CDR3 DNA is TGTGCCAGCTCACCGGGCAGCTCCTACGAGCAGTACTTC. Translated, it gives CASSPGSSYEQYF.

V and J are TRBV11-2 and TRBJ2-3; D unclear. This CDR3 has 15 residues. Germline-derived CDR1 and CDR2 are SGHAT and FQNNGV. V gave up 4 bases and J gave up 4 bases, with 15 bases separating them. The CDR3 sequence is CASSSPSTRADTQYF. CDR3 in DNA: TGTGCCAGCAGCTCCCCGTCGACCCGGGCAGATACGCAGTATTTT.

The CDR3 is CASSFSADTQYF. In DNA, the CDR3 is TGTGCCAGCAGTTTCTCGGCAGATACGCAGTATTTT. The rearrangement links TRBV28 to TRBJ2-3; no firm D call. Trimming took off 3 bases at V and 4 bases at J, with 5 bases between the two ends. Germline values: CDR1 MDHEN, CDR2 SYDVKM. This CDR3 comprises 12 residues.

The CDR3 nucleotides read TGTGCCAGCAAGGGAGGACTAGGGACCGATGAGCAGTTCTTC. It is translated as CASKGGLGTDEQFF. The V call is TRBV2, the J call TRBJ2-1, with 7 bases that match TRBD2. The CDR3 covers 14 residues. V lost 7 bases to trimming and J lost 8 bases; unmatched junction nucleotides: 11. Germline V gene sequence: CDR1 SNHLY, CDR2 FYNNEI.